Listed below are T cell receptor beta chains from one sample, sequenced in a study of blood T cell repertoires in COVID-19. Sequenced by immunoSEQ multiplex PCR; TCRdb stores in-frame clones only, minus some. This table has about 200,000 clones, roughly 83% appearing once. Sequenced input: peripheral blood. These receptors were taken from a man in his forties with acute or convalescent COVID-19. The CDR3 runs from the conserved cysteine through the conserved F or W.

CDR3aa,j_gene,v_gene
CASRTGSHEQYF,TRBJ2-7,TRBV27
CASSLLGARHNQPQHF,TRBJ1-5,TRBV28
CASSFPSSTDTQYF,TRBJ2-3,TRBV6-6
CASSTPDRGQDEQYF,TRBJ2-7,TRBV5-4
CSVEGGSGKAGELFF,TRBJ2-2,TRBV29-1
CASSFYNLNTEAFF,TRBJ1-1,TRBV27
CASSLGSSQETQYF,TRBJ2-5,TRBV5-1
CASTEGAGYQVEQYF,TRBJ2-7,TRBV5-1
CASTPQGAREKLFF,TRBJ1-4,TRBV27
CASTSSSRGELFF,TRBJ1-4,TRBV30
CASSYSIGTRDRPQHF,TRBJ1-5,TRBV6-2/TRBV6-3
CASTQGLNTGELFF,TRBJ2-2,TRBV2
CASSFAGELFF,TRBJ2-2,TRBV5-6
CASSQVNYGYTF,TRBJ1-2,TRBV6-5
CAWSPVENYGYTF,TRBJ1-2,TRBV30
CASSLAPNEQFF,TRBJ2-1,TRBV12-3/TRBV12-4
CASSLAGQAYNEQFF,TRBJ2-1,TRBV5-8
CASSQDRGDSNQPQHF,TRBJ1-5,TRBV4-3
CSVRQDDNYGYTF,TRBJ1-2,TRBV29-1
CASSIFPGTGYEQYF,TRBJ2-7,TRBV19
CASSPQVNTGELFF,TRBJ2-2,TRBV3-1/TRBV3-2
CASSLEGARTGELFF,TRBJ2-2,TRBV5-1
CASSLWLADQETQYF,TRBJ2-5,TRBV11-2
CASSPGMQSYNEQFF,TRBJ2-1,TRBV7-3
CASSPGGYEQYF,TRBJ2-7,TRBV10-2
CASSTPNHANTGELFF,TRBJ2-2,TRBV7-6
CAWSNLDRGYGYTF,TRBJ1-2,TRBV30
CASSLSREAYNEQFF,TRBJ2-1,TRBV5-5
CASSLTSGDNEQFF,TRBJ2-1,TRBV2
CAWSPSFLNTEAFF,TRBJ1-1,TRBV30
CASSPGGGTSSYEQYF,TRBJ2-7,TRBV13
CASLGGSDTEAFF,TRBJ1-1,TRBV14
CASRDRGVYYEQFF,TRBJ2-1,TRBV19
CASGTGVQSTDTQYF,TRBJ2-3,TRBV6-5
CASSQERLAGRYEQYF,TRBJ2-7,TRBV4-2
CASSHGQGSYEQYF,TRBJ2-7,TRBV6-5
CASSRGQGYGDGYTF,TRBJ1-2,TRBV4-1
CASSEQGDQTQYF,TRBJ2-5,TRBV6-5
CSVVWPGRYEQYF,TRBJ2-7,TRBV29-1
CSASWGREFGNIQYF,TRBJ2-4,TRBV20-1
CATSRDIGNSPLHF,TRBJ1-6,TRBV15
CASTTSYNFYEQYF,TRBJ2-7,TRBV5-5
CASSPPAGLKLFF,TRBJ1-4,TRBV11-2
CASRPGQLDGYTF,TRBJ1-2,TRBV19
CASSFGSAGNTIYF,TRBJ1-3,TRBV7-9
CASSPRSDRASTEAFF,TRBJ1-1,TRBV5-1
CASSSRTSGRALYEQYF,TRBJ2-7,TRBV28
CASSLRTTMEQPQHF,TRBJ1-5,TRBV6-5